This T cell receptor (beta chain) was sequenced in a study of response to subunit inactivated influenza vaccine. CDR3 length: 13 amino acids. In regard to this clonotype: A much larger clone lies one base from this, so it may be a read error.

TCRdb called the RT-PCR reads again in MiXCR, with one record for every CDR3 protein. Of approximately 250,000 distinct CDR3 sequences in the sample, 12% were seen once. This receptor was taken from a man aged 50 or older who received an inactivated influenza vaccine. This specimen consisted of non-naive T cells sorted from PBMCs, obtained 14 to 15 days before vaccination. The V gene is TRBV12-3 or TRBV12-4, the J gene TRBJ2-7; D may match TRBD1 or TRBD2 (5 bases each). In nucleotides, the CDR3 is TGTGCCAGCAGTTTCCCAGGGCTGGGGGAGCAGTGCTTC. This sequence encodes CASSFPGLGEQCF.